A single sample gave rise to the 28 T cell receptor beta chains below, sequenced in a study of blood T cell repertoires in COVID-19. Sequencing used immunoSEQ multiplex PCR; TCRdb keeps in-frame clones, though not all of them. The sample records 15,000 to 20,000 clones, about 90% being singletons. Material for sequencing was peripheral blood. These receptors all stem from a man aged 55 to 70 with active COVID-19.

The chain employs TRBV10-1 and TRBJ2-5; 9 bases are shared with TRBD2. Germline CDR1 is WNHNN and CDR2 is SYGVQD (reference sequence). The CDR3 extends over 15 amino acids. V shed 2 bases, J shed 1 base, and the junction held 2 bases outside the gene matches. The CDR3 nucleotides are TGCGCCAGCAGTGAGCTAGCGGGGACCCAAGAGACCCAGTACTTC. This gives the protein CASSELAGTQETQYF.

This rearrangement joins TRBV7-3 to TRBJ1-1, with D perhaps matching TRBD1 (6 bases). Trimming took 5 bases from V and 4 from J, leaving 11 bases between them. Germline loops: CDR1 SGHTA, CDR2 FQGTGA. CDR3 length equals 13 residues. In DNA, the CDR3 is TGTGCCAGCAGCACCCGACAGGCCACTGAAGCTTTCTTT. Protein product: CASSTRQATEAFF.

The chain uses TRBV7-2 and TRBJ1-3; 8 bases line up with TRBD1. The CDR3 is 15 amino acids. The junction had 4 bases not matched to a gene; V was cut back by 4 bases and J by 2 bases. CDR1 and CDR2 (germline): SGHTA, FQGNSA. DNA of the CDR3: TGTGCCAGCAGCTCTACAGGGGGTCCTGGAAACACCATATATTTT. Protein product: CASSSTGGPGNTIYF. The whole variable domain, remainder taken from reference TRBV7-2 and TRBJ1-3, is GAGVSQSPSNKVTEKGKDVELRCDPISGHTALYWYRQSLGQGLEFLIYFQGNSAPDKSGLPSDRFSAERTGGSVSTLTIQRTQQEDSAVYLCASSSTGGPGNTIYFGEGSWLTVV.

V and J are TRBV6-5 and TRBJ2-1, with 9 bases aligning to TRBD1. CDR1 is MNHEY and CDR2 is SVGAGI in the germline V gene. The CDR3 has 15 residues. With 7 bases clipped from V and 8 bases from J, the junction kept 12 bases outside the gene matches. The CDR3 DNA reads as TGTGCCAGCATGCTCACAGGGGGCTTTATGGATGAGCAGTTCTTC. It yields the protein CASMLTGGFMDEQFF.

This clone has just a few counts. This chain joins TRBV5-6 and TRBJ1-1; 9 positions match TRBD1. V was pared by 4 bases and J by 5 bases, with 12 bases of the junction left unmatched. CDR1 is SGHDT, CDR2 YYEEEE, per germline. The CDR3 covers 16 residues. The CDR3, as DNA: TGTGCCAGCAGCCAAAGGGGACAGGGTTTTCGAACTGAAGCTTTCTTT. Translated, it gives CASSQRGQGFRTEAFF.

The CDR3 spells CASSLDRMGNTEAFF. The CDR3 bases are TGTGCCAGCAGCTTGGACAGGATGGGGAACACTGAAGCTTTCTTT. The J gene is TRBJ1-1, the V gene TRBV5-4; a weak D match, TRBD1 (5 bases). Germline values: CDR1 SGHNT, CDR2 YYREEE (reference sequence). V gave up 0 bases and J gave up 1 base, with 10 bases separating them. The CDR3 contains 15 residues.

The rearrangement joins TRBV5-4 to TRBJ2-7; 7 nucleotides align to TRBD2. V lost 3 bases, J lost 7 bases, and 13 bases stayed unmatched. Per the germline V gene, CDR1 is SGHNT and CDR2 is YYREEE (reference sequence). The CDR3 sequence is 15 residues long. The CDR3 here is CASSSQGAGSGEQYV. DNA of the CDR3: TGTGCCAGCAGCTCTCAGGGAGCGGGGTCCGGGGAGCAGTACGTC.

The gene calls are TRBV7-6 and TRBJ2-3; D is possibly TRBD2 (7 bases). Germline lookup yields CDR1 SGHVS and CDR2 FNYEAQ. CDR3 size: 15 residues. V dropped 1 base and J dropped 4 bases, with 12 bases sitting between them. For the CDR3, the DNA is TGTGCCAGCAGCTTAGTGGGGGGGGCCCCAGATACGCAGTATTTT. Residues: CASSLVGGAPDTQYF.

The gene calls are TRBV2 and TRBJ2-3; TRBD2 matches 12 bases. CDR1 SNHLY and CDR2 FYNNEI come from the germline V gene. The CDR3 is 17 residues long. The V gene end was trimmed by 3 bases and the J gene end by 5 bases; junction bases not matched to a gene: 9. The CDR3 protein is CASSDGWLAGGQDTQYF. CDR3 nucleotides: TGTGCCAGCAGTGATGGGTGGCTAGCGGGGGGGCAAGATACGCAGTATTTT. Combining the CDR3 with reference TRBV2 and TRBJ2-3 gives the whole variable domain EPEVTQTPSHQVTQMGQEVILRCVPISNHLYFYWYRQILGQKVEFLVSFYNNEISEKSEIFDDQFSVERPDGSNFTLKIRSTKLEDSAMYFCASSDGWLAGGQDTQYFGPGTRLTVL.

The CDR3 bases are TGTGCCAGCAGCGGACAGGGGGCGATAGGCTACACCTTC. Translating it yields CASSGQGAIGYTF. J is TRBJ1-2 and V is TRBV2; TRBD1 aligns across 11 bases. From germline, CDR1 is SNHLY and CDR2 FYNNEI. J gave up 8 bases and V 6 bases, and 5 bases lay outside the gene matches. This CDR3 is built from 13 residues.

The gene calls are TRBV14 and TRBJ2-5, with D perhaps TRBD2 (6 bases). V lost 4 bases and J 5 bases, leaving 20 bases between the germline ends. This CDR3 is built from 16 residues. The germline V gene encodes CDR1 SGHDN and CDR2 FVKESK. Here the CDR3 reads CASSPYGWGVVETQYF. The DNA of the CDR3 is TGTGCCAGCAGCCCATACGGATGGGGGGTGGTGGAGACCCAGTACTTC.

V and J are TRBV7-6 and TRBJ2-7, with 10 bases matching TRBD1. Germline V gives CDR1 SGHVS, CDR2 FNYEAQ. V lost 2 bases and J lost 3; bases outside the gene matches: 4. The CDR3 length is 15 residues. The CDR3: CASSLTGQGGYEQYF. CDR3 nucleotides: TGTGCCAGCAGCTTAACCGGACAGGGGGGCTACGAGCAGTACTTC.

The CDR3 region has the DNA TGTGCCAGCAGTTTATCTAGAGACAGGGGCTATGGCTACACCTTC. Encoded protein: CASSLSRDRGYGYTF. The genes are TRBV27 and TRBJ1-2; 8 nucleotides match TRBD1. J gave up 4 bases and V 0 bases, and 4 bases lay outside the gene matches. This CDR3 comprises 15 residues. CDR1 is MNHEY and CDR2 is SMNVEV in the germline V gene (reference sequence).

This chain joins TRBV10-3 and TRBJ2-2; D gene uncertain. The CDR3 covers 16 residues. Per germline, CDR1 ENHRY and CDR2 SYGVKD. Trimming left V 0 bases short and J 0 bases short, with 8 bases between. The DNA for the CDR3 is TGTGCCATCAGTGAGTCGGTACACCCGAACACCGGGGAGCTGTTTTTT. Translating it yields CAISESVHPNTGELFF.

The chain joins TRBV5-6 to TRBJ1-5; tentative D call: TRBD1 (5 bases). V was trimmed by 5 bases and J by 3 bases, leaving 12 bases between them. The CDR3 consists of 14 residues. The V gene's germline CDR1 is SGHDT and CDR2 YYEEEE. The CDR3 DNA is TGTGCCAGCAGTTTCGGACATATCAATCAGCCCCAGCATTTT. It yields the protein CASSFGHINQPQHF.

This clone appeared once. The gene calls are TRBV7-7 and TRBJ2-3; weak D call: TRBD2 (6 bases). CDR3 length: 14 amino acids. CDR1 and CDR2 from the germline V gene are SSHAT and FNYEAQ (reference sequence). The ends were cut back, 5 bases at V and 2 bases at J, with 11 bases in the middle. The CDR3 is CASSQWRDTDTQYF. Written as DNA, the CDR3 is TGTGCCAGCAGCCAATGGAGGGACACAGATACGCAGTATTTT.

The V and J genes are TRBV10-1 and TRBJ2-1; tentative D call: TRBD1 (6 bases). V shed 2 bases and J shed 0 bases, with 14 bases lying between them. Germline lookup yields CDR1 WNHNN and CDR2 SYGVQD (reference sequence). This CDR3 has 17 amino acids. The CDR3 coding sequence is TGCGCCAGCAGTGAGGGGGGCGGCTGGAGCTCCTACAATGAGCAGTTCTTC. Protein: CASSEGGGWSSYNEQFF.

V and J are TRBV19 and TRBJ2-2; D uncertain. Germline CDR1 reads LNHDA; CDR2 reads SQIVND (reference sequence). This CDR3 has 17 residues. V gave up 6 bases and J gave up 0 bases, with 17 bases separating them. The CDR3 DNA follows: TGTGCCAGTAGAACTACGAACCGGTTTGCGAACACCGGGGAGCTGTTTTTT. Encoded protein: CASRTTNRFANTGELFF. Complete variable domain (other parts from reference TRBV19 and TRBJ2-2): DGGITQSPKYLFRKEGQNVTLSCEQNLNHDAMYWYRQDPGQGLRLIYYSQIVNDFQKGDIAEGYSVSREKKESFPLTVTSAQKNPTAFYLCASRTTNRFANTGELFFGEGSRLTVL.

The CDR3 coding sequence is TGTGCCAGCTCACAATGGGGCAGGGATCAGCCCCAGCATTTT. It encodes CASSQWGRDQPQHF. The V gene is TRBV18, the J gene TRBJ1-5; D perhaps matches TRBD1 (5 bases). Germline lookup yields CDR1 KGHSH and CDR2 LQKENI. The V end lost 4 bases, the J end lost 5 bases, and 12 bases lay between the germline ends. The CDR3 length is 14 residues.

The rearrangement joins TRBV5-1 to TRBJ1-6; 8 nucleotides agree with TRBD1. J was trimmed by 9 bases and V by 0 bases; bases with no gene match: 8. Germline CDR1 and CDR2: SGHRS and YFSETQ. CDR3 size: 16 residues. The CDR3 region has the DNA TGCGCCAGCAGCTTGGCAGGGACAGGTTACGGTTCACCCCTCCACTTT. Protein sequence: CASSLAGTGYGSPLHF.

This clone was counted only a few times. CDR3 loop: CASITKPGQGGGGYTF. DNA for the CDR3: TGCGCCAGCATCACCAAACCCGGGCAGGGGGGAGGAGGCTACACCTTC. The rearrangement uses TRBV4-1 and TRBJ1-2, with 7 bases fitting TRBD1. This CDR3 spans 16 amino acids. CDR1 and CDR2 (germline): MGHRA, YSYEKL. V was clipped by 7 bases and J by 8 bases; unmatched bases: 19.

The rearrangement joins TRBV28 to TRBJ2-7, with TRBD2 identical over 7 bases. J was trimmed by 1 base and V by 9 bases; bases with no gene match: 9. The CDR3 length is 14 residues. CDR1 and CDR2 (germline): MDHEN, SYDVKM. CDR3 sequence: CASFGGRPSYEQYV. In nucleotides, the CDR3 is TGTGCCAGTTTCGGGGGGAGACCTTCCTACGAGCAGTACGTC.

The chain couples TRBV6-6 to TRBJ2-3; no clear D. The CDR3 runs 16 residues. V was clipped by 5 bases and J by 0 bases, with 15 bases between them. Germline V gene data show CDR1 as MNHNY and CDR2 as SVGAGI (reference sequence). The CDR3 sequence: CASSPRSSASTDTQYF. In DNA form, the CDR3 reads TGTGCCAGCAGTCCCCGATCGAGTGCTAGCACAGATACGCAGTATTTT.

The genes are TRBV5-6 and TRBJ2-6; a weak D match, TRBD1 (5 bases). The CDR3 has 15 amino acids. V was shortened by 4 bases and J by 2 bases, with 10 bases between the two germline ends. CDR1 is SGHDT and CDR2 is YYEEEE in the germline V gene. Here the CDR3 reads CASSTRETGANVLTF. The CDR3 region has the DNA TGTGCCAGCAGCACCAGGGAAACTGGGGCCAACGTCCTGACTTTC.

The chain links TRBV19 to TRBJ2-4; TRBD1 matches at 12 bases. Germline V gene lookup returns CDR1 LNHDA and CDR2 SQIVND (reference sequence). The junction had 17 bases not matched to a gene; V was cut back by 5 bases and J by 0 bases. The CDR3 is 21 residues long. The CDR3 nucleotides read TGTGCCAGTAGTTCGAAGGGACAGGGGGCCGCTAGCCCTTTAGCCAAAAACATTCAGTACTTC. Its protein is CASSSKGQGAASPLAKNIQYF.

DNA for the CDR3: TGTGCCAGCAGACCGGGACTGAGAAATTCACCCCTCCACTTT. Its protein is CASRPGLRNSPLHF. The chain couples TRBV6-5 to TRBJ1-6; TRBD1 might be the D (5 bases). The germline V and J ends were trimmed by 6 bases and 7 bases, with 13 bases remaining between them. The CDR3 length is 14 residues. Germline V lookup: CDR1 MNHEY, CDR2 SVGAGI.

This clone was seen a single time. The gene calls are TRBV5-1 and TRBJ1-2; D unresolved. V lost 0 bases, J lost 0 bases, and 6 bases lay in between. In germline, CDR1 is SGHRS, CDR2 YFSETQ. This CDR3 contains 14 residues. The CDR3 coding sequence is TGCGCCAGCAGCTTGGCCGGGGCTAACTATGGCTACACCTTC. Amino acid sequence: CASSLAGANYGYTF.

This chain connects TRBV2 to TRBJ2-1, with a weak D call TRBD2 (6 bases). Germline loops: CDR1 SNHLY, CDR2 FYNNEI. This CDR3 is 13 amino acids long. The V and J ends lost 7 bases and 4 bases respectively, with 11 bases between them. The CDR3 here is CASMGGWYNEQFF. CDR3 in DNA: TGTGCCAGCATGGGGGGTTGGTACAATGAGCAGTTCTTC.